This TCR beta chain was captured by sequencing in a study of shared clonotypes between healthy human individuals. Study overall: With ages of 18 to 49, the donors were two women and a few men.

V dropped 6 bases and J dropped 4; count of bases not matched to a gene: 8. The CDR3 is 14 residues long. Germline V gene sequence: CDR1 SQVTM, CDR2 ANQGSEA. The protocol was immunoSEQ multiplex PCR, while the TCRdb copy is restricted to in-frame clones and leaves out a portion. This table has 170,000 or so clones, approximately 70% appearing once. V is TRBV29-1 and J is TRBJ1-4; 7 bases align to TRBD1. Material: memory CD4+ T cells sorted from blood. Subset meaning: CD45RA-negative fraction. This TCR was sampled from a man in his thirties or forties in good health. In DNA form, the CDR3 reads TGCAGCGTAGGGGGCCAACACGTTAATGAAAAACTGTTTTTT. It is translated as CSVGGQHVNEKLFF.